This T cell receptor (beta chain) came from a study of CD8+ T cells in alopecia areata. In each case, RNA was isolated and then reverse transcribed into cDNA as the sequencing template. Produced via immunoSEQ multiplex PCR; TCRdb's table is partial and in-frame only. There are about 190,000 clones in the sample; 60% to 70% occur only once, and roughly 0.67% lies in the top ten. The V and J ends lost 6 bases and 1 base respectively, with 8 bases between them. The germline CDR1 and CDR2 sequences are LNHNV and YYDKDF (reference sequence). The CDR3 is 13 residues long. Regarding treatment: oral pan-JAK inhibitor, 5-10 mg twice daily.

This receptor was taken from a human donor with alopecia areata. The sample in question was CD4+ T cells sorted from blood, obtained at week 4, from a patient treated with tofacitinib. The chain has TRBV15 and TRBJ2-3, with a weak D call TRBD2 (6 bases). The CDR3 nucleotides are TGTGCCACCAGGGCTAGCGGCACAGATACGCAGTATTTT. Translation gives CATRASGTDTQYF.